Listed below are T cell receptor beta chains from one sample, sequenced in a study of T cell responses to AZD1222 COVID-19 vaccine. Profiling relied on immunoSEQ multiplex PCR, and the TCRdb table lists in-frame clones only, not all of them. Of about 140,000 clones in the sample, more than 70% are singletons; the top ten hold approximately 3%. The sequences come from peripheral blood, collected 28 days after the second AZD1222 dose. These receptors were obtained from an adult who received the AZD1222 COVID-19 vaccine. Each CDR3 is given with its conserved first and last residue. The D gene is left open where the match is weak. Only part of the rows carry a size: once, few, many, or a class if the clone is expanded.

>TRBV19|-|TRBD2|TRBJ2-7
CASSNSGRSYEQYF
TGTGCCAGTAGTAATAGCGGGAGGTCCTACGAGCAGTACTTC
>TRBV28|-|TRBD1|TRBJ1-1
CASDRGLGNTEAFF
TGTGCCAGTGACAGGGGGCTGGGTAACACTGAAGCTTTCTTT
>TRBV7-9|-|-|TRBJ1-5
CASSSRGANQPQHF
TGTGCCAGCAGCTCTAGAGGAGCAAATCAGCCCCAGCATTTT
>TRBV20-1|-|TRBD1|TRBJ2-2
CSASPGWGQDINTGELFF
TGCAGTGCTAGTCCTGGATGGGGACAGGATATTAACACCGGGGAGCTGTTTTTT
>TRBV5-1|few|TRBD2|TRBJ2-1
CASSLGSGGNEQFF
TGCGCCAGCAGCTTGGGGAGCGGGGGGAATGAGCAGTTCTTC
>TRBV7-6|-|TRBD1|TRBJ2-5
CASTPGPQGVETQYF
TGTGCCAGCACCCCGGGGCCTCAGGGGGTGGAGACCCAGTACTTC
>TRBV30|few|-|TRBJ1-6
CAWRDRIASYNSPLHF
TGTGCCTGGAGAGACAGGATCGCCTCCTATAATTCACCCCTCCACTTT
>TRBV11-2|-|-|TRBJ2-7
CASSVRTANYEQYF
TGTGCCAGCAGCGTCAGGACAGCAAACTACGAGCAGTACTTC
>TRBV9|-|-|TRBJ2-2
CASSVSPANTGELFF
TGTGCCAGCAGCGTATCACCCGCGAACACCGGGGAGCTGTTTTTT
>TRBV2|-|-|TRBJ1-6
CASSVGNSPLHF
TGTGCCAGCAGTGTGGGGAATTCACCCCTCCACTTT
>TRBV5-1|-|-|TRBJ2-3
CASSLIAGRMDTQYF
TGCGCCAGCAGCTTGATCGCAGGGCGTATGGATACGCAGTATTTT
>TRBV7-9|-|-|TRBJ2-2
CASSSRRGSANTGELFF
TGTGCCAGCAGCTCACGGCGTGGCTCCGCGAACACCGGGGAGCTGTTTTTT
>TRBV2|-|-|TRBJ1-1
CASSDRIEYTEAFF
TGTGCCAGCAGTGATCGTATCGAGTACACTGAAGCTTTCTTT
>TRBV7-3|-|-|TRBJ1-6
CASSIGKINSPLHF
TGTGCCAGCAGCATCGGGAAAATTAATTCACCCCTCCACTTT
>TRBV29-1|-|-|TRBJ1-1
CSVYNTEAFF
TGCAGCGTTTATAACACTGAAGCTTTCTTT
>TRBV7-2|-|TRBD2|TRBJ2-7
CASSLAVGLAAPYEQYF
TGTGCCAGCAGCTTAGCGGTCGGACTAGCGGCCCCCTACGAGCAGTACTTC
>TRBV2|once|-|TRBJ1-1
CASSVRVRKGDTEAFF
TGTGCCAGCAGTGTCAGGGTGCGGAAGGGGGACACTGAAGCTTTCTTT
>TRBV28|once|-|TRBJ2-7
CASMRFQGISYEQYF
TGTGCCAGCATGAGATTCCAGGGTATCTCCTACGAGCAGTACTTC
>TRBV5-1|-|TRBD1|TRBJ1-6
CASSTGQGSNSPLHF
TGCGCCAGCAGCACGGGACAGGGGAGTAATTCACCCCTCCACTTT
>TRBV4-1|once|-|TRBJ1-5
CASSHGPSNQPQHF
TGCGCCAGCAGCCACGGACCGAGCAATCAGCCCCAGCATTTT